This T cell receptor beta chain is drawn from a study of blood T cell repertoires in COVID-19 (dated by TCRdb to the early 2020s). Regarding the complete study: Samples from collaborators originated in the United States, Italy and Spain and spanned both the acute and convalescent phases of COVID-19. The material from the prospective study consisted of cDNA or gDNA derived from T cells, B-cell-depleted T cells, or PBMCs. Deeply sampled blood TCRbeta repertoires from subjects exposed to, actively infected with, or recovered from COVID-19 were included in the dataset. The repertoires were released in a freely available public database meant as a resource for research on the immune response to SARS-CoV-2. Samples came from the ongoing ImmuneRACE study (first 160 participants) plus 1,254 subjects from 6 global collaborators. Nearly every sample came with metadata listing a de-identified subject ID, COVID-19 status, age in years and sex. HLA class I and class II types, where available, came from metadata supplied by the sample provider rather than from assay-based typing.

What the study reported, not specific to this receptor: The quantity of clinical and demographic metadata differed by source and by participant and was supplied without curation.

The immunoSEQ Assay, a bias-controlled multiplex PCR, was used to amplify TCRbeta CDR3 regions from genomic DNA. The authors processed their data as follows. The number of nucleated cells in each sample was estimated from the amplification of reference gene primers within the assay. To quantify the absolute abundance of each unique TCRbeta CDR3 rearrangement, sequence reads were collapsed and filtered. For each sample, productive Simpson clonality was calculated as the square root of Simpson's diversity index over productive rearrangements. Sourced from immuneACCESS, this table was stored by TCRdb with only in-frame sequences that have V and J called. A share of the clones is absent; for the studies checked, an unresolved V gene accounts for under half, and the remainder has no known explanation. The V and J calls and clone size are taken from that table; D and trimming were inferred from the DNA. The sample table holds roughly 180,000 clones, of which around 95% were seen once. The leading ten clones occupy about 0.76% of the sample.

Of note for this clone: The antigen this receptor binds is unknown. Per-base quality was not reported, and no clone a single base away is much larger than it.

The CDR3 holds 15 amino acids from the cysteine to the phenylalanine. The only DNA kept is the CDR3, 45 bases in frame from the first base. CDR1 and CDR2 were assigned from the germline V gene (reference sequence) as SEHNR and FQNEAQ. V and J lose 1 base and 4 bases, and a span of 13 bases separates them. At one collaborating source in Seattle, patients were enrolled during active infection and were followed longitudinally through the course of disease. Whole blood was collected in K2EDTA tubes by collaborating institutions according to the institutions' own protocols. For TCRbeta analysis, collaborator samples were shipped as frozen whole blood, as isolated PBMCs, or as DNA extracted from either sample type.

The chain joins TRBV7-9 to TRBJ1-2, with TRBD1 as a weak D call on 5 bases. This TCR derives from a man aged 30 to 39 with COVID-19, enrolled during active disease. The material sequenced was peripheral blood. The DNA sequence is given as TGTGCCAGCAGCTTAGAGGTGACACAGGTCTATGGCTACACCTTC. Translation gives CASSLEVTQVYGYTF.